A single sample gave rise to the 15 T cell receptor beta chains below, sequenced in a study of response to subunit inactivated influenza vaccine listed by TCRdb under 2018. Libraries were made using RT-PCR. Instrument used: Illumina HiSeq 2500. The raw public reads went through TCRdb reprocessing: fastp at Q25, MiXCR clone calling, in-frame beta chains kept. Rows with a matching CDR3 protein are joined into one entry that keeps the most common DNA and genes. Counted in this sample were about half a million distinct CDR3 sequences; around 8% of them appeared once. The ten largest clones take up over 10% of the sample. The material sequenced was PBMCs from blood, taken less than 25 months after vaccination. The receptor set was obtained from a man in his fifties or sixties who received an inactivated influenza vaccine. Donor details come from another sample of the same person, matched by shared clones.

In its sample, this clonotype was seen a few times. The chain employs TRBV11-2 and TRBJ2-7, with D maybe TRBD1 (5 bases). Germline CDR1 and CDR2: SGHAT and FQNNGV. The CDR3 is 14 residues long. V shed 2 bases and J shed 2 bases, with 10 bases lying between them. CDR3 in amino acids: CASSLSDSPYEQYF. CDR3 bases: TGTGCCAGCAGCTTATCCGACAGTCCCTACGAGCAGTACTTC.

This clonotype has only a few counts. The chain recombines TRBV10-3 with TRBJ2-1; TRBD1 agrees at 10 bases. The CDR3 has 13 amino acids. J lost 9 bases, V lost 11 bases, and 10 bases had no gene match. The germline CDR1 and CDR2 sequences are ENHRY and SYGVKD. As DNA, the CDR3 is TGTGCCTCACAGCCGGGACAGGGGACTGAGCAGTTCTTC. Encoded protein: CASQPGQGTEQFF.

This clonotype has a handful of counts. The rearrangement uses TRBV20-1 and TRBJ2-2; possible D gene TRBD2, 5 bases. V shed 2 bases and J shed 6 bases, with 16 bases lying between them. Looked up from germline, CDR1 is DFQATT and CDR2 is SNEGSKA (reference sequence). CDR3 length equals 15 residues. The CDR3 nucleotides read TGCAGTGCTAGAAATTTTCAACTAGGATCCGGGGAGCTGTTTTTT. Translated: CSARNFQLGSGELFF.

J is TRBJ2-5 and V is TRBV7-8; 9 bases line up with TRBD1. CDR3 length equals 14 residues. Germline CDR1 is SGHVS and CDR2 is FQNEAQ. With 5 bases clipped from V and 5 bases from J, the junction kept 6 bases outside the gene matches. The CDR3 nucleotides are TGTGCCAGCAGCCCGGACAGGGGCTATGAGACCCAGTACTTC. It codes for CASSPDRGYETQYF.

This clonotype was counted only a few times. This chain links TRBV29-1 with TRBJ2-7; tentatively, D is TRBD1 or TRBD2 (5 bases each). The CDR3 totals 12 residues. The V end was cut by 6 bases, the J end by 6 bases, with 15 bases between. CDR1 and CDR2 (germline): SQVTM, ANQGSEA. The CDR3 sequence is CSVRVTQGEQYF. Written as DNA, the CDR3 is TGCAGCGTGCGGGTAACCCAGGGCGAGCAGTACTTC.

This clonotype turned up a few times. The chain has TRBV12-3 or TRBV12-4 and TRBJ2-3; D gene unclear. The CDR3 is 13 amino acids. Trimming removed 5 bases at V and 0 bases at J, with 6 bases between. CDR3 in amino acids: CASSPDSTDTQYF. The CDR3 nucleotides are TGTGCCAGCAGTCCGGACAGCACAGATACGCAGTATTTT.

The chain links TRBV12-3 or TRBV12-4 to TRBJ2-1, with TRBD2 matching 7 bases. CDR3 size: 12 residues. V shed 6 bases and J 6 bases; nucleotides not matched to a gene: 2. CDR3 sequence: CASRAGSNEQFF. In DNA form, the CDR3 reads TGTGCCAGCAGAGCGGGGAGCAATGAGCAGTTCTTC.

This clonotype has a count of ten or more. The chain employs TRBV5-1 and TRBJ2-1; no clear D gene. The V gene's germline CDR1 is SGHRS and CDR2 YFSETQ. The CDR3 is made up of 13 amino acids. Trimming took off 1 base at V and 10 bases at J, with 12 bases between the two ends. DNA for the CDR3: TGCGCCAGCAGCTTGAACGGTGCGCCAGAGCAGTTCTTC. Its translation is CASSLNGAPEQFF.

This clonotype was seen at least ten times. This chain connects TRBV12-3 or TRBV12-4 to TRBJ2-3; 7 bases are shared with TRBD2. Trimming cost V 0 bases and J 0 bases; bases outside gene matches: 12. The CDR3 contains 19 residues. CDR3 residues: CASSLASWREIGSTDTQYF. DNA for the CDR3: TGTGCCAGCAGTTTAGCGAGTTGGCGGGAGATAGGTAGCACAGATACGCAGTATTTT.

There are many counts of this clonotype. The V and J genes are TRBV29-1 and TRBJ2-5; possible D gene TRBD2, 5 bases. Germline-derived CDR1 and CDR2 are SQVTM and ANQGSEA. V was shortened by 4 bases and J by 5 bases, with 11 bases between the two germline ends. This CDR3 is 12 amino acids long. The CDR3 DNA is TGCAGCGTTGTTGTGGCGGGCGAGACCCAGTACTTC. It encodes CSVVVAGETQYF. The full variable domain, with the rest looked up from reference TRBV29-1 and TRBJ2-5, is SAVISQKPSRDICQRGTSLTIQCQVDSQVTMMFWYRQQPGQSLTLIATANQGSEATYESGFVIDKFPISRPNLTFSTLTVSNMSPEDSSIYLCSVVVAGETQYFGPGTRLLVL.

Many counts were recorded for this clonotype. The chain has TRBV12-3 or TRBV12-4 and TRBJ2-3; D ambiguous. This CDR3 spans 15 amino acids. Trimming stripped 6 bases from V and 3 bases from J, with 16 bases between. CDR3 amino acids: CASSALVGRTDTQYF. For the CDR3, the DNA is TGTGCCAGCAGCGCCCTGGTAGGACGAACAGATACGCAGTATTTT.

This clonotype was observed at least ten times. This chain uses TRBV5-1 with TRBJ2-1, with 12 nucleotides matching TRBD1. The CDR3 has 14 residues. J was trimmed by 5 bases and V by 7 bases; bases with no gene match: 4. CDR1 and CDR2 (germline): SGHRS, YFSETQ. The CDR3 bases are TGCGCCAGCCGGGGGACAGGGGGCCACAATGAGCAGTTCTTC. Its translation: CASRGTGGHNEQFF.

The V and J genes are TRBV20-1 and TRBJ2-3, with D unresolved. Germline-derived CDR1 and CDR2 are DFQATT and SNEGSKA (reference sequence). This CDR3 has 13 residues. V was pared by 6 bases and J by 0 bases, with 10 bases between. The DNA of the CDR3 is TGCAGTGCCATATGGCTTAGCACAGATACGCAGTATTTT. Protein: CSAIWLSTDTQYF.

V and J are TRBV12-3 or TRBV12-4 and TRBJ2-7; 9 bases fit TRBD1. V lost 3 bases and J lost 5; bases outside the gene matches: 11. There are 16 residues in the CDR3. The DNA for the CDR3 is TGTGCCAGCAGTTTTACGGGGACAGGGTCTAGCCACGAGCAGTACTTC. Protein sequence: CASSFTGTGSSHEQYF.

The chain recombines TRBV10-3 with TRBJ1-5; 10 bases map to TRBD1. The V gene's germline CDR1 is ENHRY and CDR2 SYGVKD. The CDR3 covers 17 residues. V was clipped by 0 bases and J by 5 bases; unmatched bases: 7. The CDR3 is CAISESTRQGAYQPQHF. The CDR3 DNA sequence: TGTGCCATCAGTGAGTCGACTCGACAGGGGGCTTATCAGCCCCAGCATTTT.